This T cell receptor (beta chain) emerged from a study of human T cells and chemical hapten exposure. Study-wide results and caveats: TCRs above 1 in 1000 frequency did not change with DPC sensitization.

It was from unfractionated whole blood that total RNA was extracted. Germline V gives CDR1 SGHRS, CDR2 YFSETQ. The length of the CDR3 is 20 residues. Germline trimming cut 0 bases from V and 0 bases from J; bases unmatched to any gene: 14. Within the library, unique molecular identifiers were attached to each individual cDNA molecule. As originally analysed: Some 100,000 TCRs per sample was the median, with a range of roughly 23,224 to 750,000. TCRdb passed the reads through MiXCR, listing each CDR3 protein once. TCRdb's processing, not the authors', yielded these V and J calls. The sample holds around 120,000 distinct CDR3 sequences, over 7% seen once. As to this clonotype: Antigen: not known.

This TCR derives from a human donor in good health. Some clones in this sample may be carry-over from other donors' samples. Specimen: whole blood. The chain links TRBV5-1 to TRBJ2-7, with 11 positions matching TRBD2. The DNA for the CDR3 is TGCGCCAGCAGCTTGGAAGACGGGACTAGCGGACTCCAGAGCTCCTACGAGCAGTACTTC. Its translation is CASSLEDGTSGLQSSYEQYF.